These T cell receptor beta chains were read from a single sample in a study of identical twins. A single record per CDR3 protein comes from TCRdb applying MiXCR to the 5' RACE reads. The data hold some 900,000 distinct CDR3 sequences, with roughly an eighth observed a single time. The same data also went into a second study, on yellow fever vaccine responses in identical twins.

The sequenced sample was PBMCs. Source of these receptors: a woman aged 18-29 years in good health. CDR3s leave out the opening cysteine and the closing phenylalanine or tryptophan.

V gene,CDR3 protein
TRBV20-1,SASPGTSGYNEQF
TRBV12-3/TRBV12-4,ASRWDRVSTEAF
TRBV27,ASSLGSLSYNEQF
TRBV7-9,ASSPPPGEETQY
TRBV3-1,ASSPRKGQGPDTQY
TRBV5-6,ASSPWLDLQSYEQY
TRBV28,ASSHASGTTSTDTQY
TRBV3-1,ASSQRMASGKTDTQY
TRBV3-1,ASKAGDNYGYT
TRBV7-3,ASSLVQGPTNEKLF
TRBV5-1,ASSLGHQVASPLH
TRBV5-1,ASSSLGAPQNTEAF